This passage covers 5 T cell receptor beta chains from one sample sequenced in a study of T cell repertoires in cytomegalovirus infection (dated by TCRdb to the late 2010s). Sequencing relied on an Illumina HiSeq 1500. TCRdb trimmed the raw reads at Q25, called clones with MiXCR and kept productive beta chains. Duplicate CDR3 protein sequences are folded into a single record with the most common DNA and genes. The sample table contains around 490,000 distinct CDR3 sequences; only one count was recorded for less than 30% of them. The ten largest clones represent roughly 13% of the sample. The sequencing input was PBMCs. The receptors were sampled from a human donor in good health (CMV status not recorded). Some clones in this sample may be carry-over from other donors' samples.

The chain employs TRBV24-1 and TRBJ2-1, with a weak D call TRBD2 (6 bases). The CDR3 extends over 15 amino acids. CDR1 is KGHDR and CDR2 is SFDVKD in the germline V gene. V dropped 5 bases and J dropped 5 bases, with 15 bases sitting between them. The CDR3 protein is CATSGALGGDNEQFF. CDR3 sequence (DNA): TGTGCCACCAGTGGAGCTCTAGGCGGGGACAATGAGCAGTTCTTC.

This clonotype was detected ten times or more. The chain couples TRBV7-2 to TRBJ1-5; D is perhaps TRBD1 (5 bases). Germline CDR1 is SGHTA and CDR2 is FQGNSA. Trimming shortened V by 4 bases and J by 6 bases, and 16 bases separated the two germline ends. The CDR3 extends over 15 amino acids. CDR3 in amino acids: CASSSGPGRSQPQHF. Here the CDR3 DNA reads TGTGCCAGCAGCTCGGGGCCAGGGAGGTCTCAGCCCCAGCATTTT.

The chain employs TRBV7-6 and TRBJ1-5, with TRBD1 identical over 7 bases. Germline V CDR1 and CDR2: SGHVS, FNYEAQ. The V gene end was trimmed by 1 base and the J gene end by 5 bases; junction bases not matched to a gene: 5. The CDR3 spans 15 residues. DNA for the CDR3: TGTGCCAGCAGCTTAGGACAGGGTATAGATCAGCCCCAGCATTTT. It specifies CASSLGQGIDQPQHF.

This clonotype came up many times. The chain joins TRBV6-1 to TRBJ2-1; 8 bases fit TRBD2. Germline CDR1 MNHNS, CDR2 SASEGT. V was pared by 4 bases and J by 5 bases, with 13 bases of the junction left unmatched. The CDR3 runs 17 residues. The CDR3 DNA follows: TGTGCCAGCAGTGCAGTCCTCCTGGCGGGAGGAAACAATGAGCAGTTCTTC. Encoded protein: CASSAVLLAGGNNEQFF.

This clonotype showed up many times. The V and J genes are TRBV4-1 and TRBJ2-1; 8 bases are a match to TRBD2. The V and J ends lost 7 bases and 7 bases, in that order; junction bases with no gene match: 15. The CDR3 sequence is 16 residues long. In germline, CDR1 is MGHRA, CDR2 YSYEKL. The CDR3 spells CASTSRWSGSSNEQFF. The DNA for the CDR3 is TGCGCCAGCACTAGTCGTTGGAGCGGGAGTTCGAATGAGCAGTTCTTC.